This TCR beta chain emerged from a study of Ad26.COV2.S vaccination and SARS-CoV-2 variants. Study background: Vaccine-arm donor from the placebo-controlled COV1001 Ad26.COV2.S trial.

The treatment: around 19 received Ad26.COV2.S at low or high dose, single or two shots; five or six received placebo; per-sample allocation not given. The samples were gathered on day 63 after the first injection of vaccine or placebo. Overall study results and limits: Breadth measured for non-spike TCRs was similar across vaccine and placebo recipients.

Unmatched junction bases numbered 8, after V lost 4 bases and J lost 4 bases. This CDR3 has 16 residues. The germline V gene encodes CDR1 MNHEY and CDR2 SVGAGI. As to this clone: Antigen specificity is unknown.

Sequenced by immunoSEQ multiplex PCR; TCRdb stores in-frame clones only, minus some. The sample lists about 480,000 clones, around 90% occurring once. The sequence came from a person aged 18-60 years who received the Ad26.COV2.S COVID-19 vaccine or a placebo. This specimen was peripheral blood, taken in a trial of Ad26.COV2.S vaccine versus placebo. V usage is TRBV6-5 and J usage is TRBJ2-7, with 12 nucleotides matching TRBD2. DNA of the CDR3: TGTGCCAGCAGTTCCCCCTCGACTAGCGGGAGTTACGAGCAGTACTTC. Its protein is CASSSPSTSGSYEQYF.